Listed below are T cell receptor beta chains from one sample, sequenced in a study of Graves' ophthalmopathy and Graves' hyperthyroidism. One entry per CDR3 protein results from TCRdb running MiXCR on the multiplex PCR reads. This sample carries approximately 210,000 distinct CDR3 sequences, 20% to 25% of them seen once, and the ten largest clones take 43%. Sequencing used peripheral blood. Receptors originate from a woman between 50 and 59 years old with Graves' ophthalmopathy. Each CDR3 is given with its conserved first and last residue. D genes are given only for firm matches. Clone size is shown for a subset of rows, as once, few, many or a class of expanded clone.

many,TRBJ2-2,NA,TRBV10-3,TGTGCCATCAGTACGGGGGACAACACCGGGGAGCTGTTTTTT,CAISTGDNTGELFF
many,TRBJ1-3,NA,TRBV3-1,TGTGCCAGCAGCCCCGTCCTAGGGGCCGGAAACACCATATATTTT,CASSPVLGAGNTIYF
NA,TRBJ1-1,NA,TRBV12-3/TRBV12-4,TGTGCCAGCAGTTTCTCCGCTGAAGCTTTCTTT,CASSFSAEAFF
many,TRBJ1-1,NA,TRBV20-1,TGCAGTGCGACCCGGGAAGGTTATGAAGCTTTCTTT,CSATREGYEAFF
NA,TRBJ2-5,NA,TRBV28,TGTGCCAGCAGTTTGTATGAGGGGTTGGAGACCCAGTACTTC,CASSLYEGLETQYF
NA,TRBJ1-5,NA,TRBV6-1,TGTGCCAGCAGTGAACTTAAGGGTTCCCGGCATTTT,CASSELKGSRHF
many,TRBJ1-5,TRBD1,TRBV15,TGTGCCACCAGCAGAGCCGGGACAGGTAATCAGCCCCAGCATTTT,CATSRAGTGNQPQHF
many,TRBJ2-7,TRBD2,TRBV7-8,TGTGCCAGCAGCTCCGACCCTAGCGGATACGAGCAGTACTTC,CASSSDPSGYEQYF
many,TRBJ1-1,TRBD1,TRBV6-1,TGTGCCAGCAGACAGGGGTCGAACACTGAAGCTTTCTTT,CASRQGSNTEAFF
few,TRBJ2-7,TRBD1,TRBV5-6,TGTGCCAGCAGTCCCGGGACAGGGATGAGCGAGCAGTACTTC,CASSPGTGMSEQYF
NA,TRBJ2-7,TRBD2,TRBV7-9,TGTGCCAGCAGCTTAGTCGGCATGTCTAGCGGTAACTTC,CASSLVGMSSGNF
many,TRBJ1-5,TRBD1,TRBV20-1,TGCAGTGCTACGACAGGGTCGGGTCAGCCCCAGCATTTT,CSATTGSGQPQHF
many,TRBJ1-1,NA,TRBV30,TGTGCCTGGAGTGGAGGAAGGGGGAACACTGAAGCTTTCTTT,CAWSGGRGNTEAFF
many,TRBJ1-3,NA,TRBV6-2/TRBV6-3,TGTGCCAGCAGTTACTCGGAGAATTCGGGAAACACCATATATTTT,CASSYSENSGNTIYF
many,TRBJ1-1,NA,TRBV12-3/TRBV12-4,TGTGCCAGCAGTTCCCTGACAAGGAGGACTGAAGCTTTCTTT,CASSSLTRRTEAFF
many,TRBJ1-5,TRBD1,TRBV19,TGTGCCAGTAGTATAAGGGGGCAGTTTCAGCCCCAGCATTTT,CASSIRGQFQPQHF
many,TRBJ2-7,NA,TRBV5-6,TGTGCCAGCAGCTTCGGGCCGAACGGCGAGCAGTACTTC,CASSFGPNGEQYF
NA,TRBJ2-2,TRBD2,TRBV24-1,TGTGCCACCAGTGACCACGGACTAGCAGCTACCGGGGAGCTGTTTTTT,CATSDHGLAATGELFF
many,TRBJ2-3,NA,TRBV10-3,TGTGCCATCAGTGGAGGGGCCCCCAGCCCAGATACGCAGTATTTT,CAISGGAPSPDTQYF
NA,TRBJ1-2,NA,TRBV30,TGTGCCTGGAGTGTACGCAGGGGAAGCTATGGCTACACCTTC,CAWSVRRGSYGYTF
NA,TRBJ1-1,NA,TRBV24-1,TGTGCCACCAGTGATCTAGGGCTGGCTTTCTTT,CATSDLGLAFF
few,TRBJ1-6,NA,TRBV30,TGTGCCTGGAGTGTACATGTGGATTCACCCCTCCACTTT,CAWSVHVDSPLHF
many,TRBJ2-1,NA,TRBV13,TGTGCCAGCAGCAACGGACTCTACAATGAGCAGTTCTTC,CASSNGLYNEQFF